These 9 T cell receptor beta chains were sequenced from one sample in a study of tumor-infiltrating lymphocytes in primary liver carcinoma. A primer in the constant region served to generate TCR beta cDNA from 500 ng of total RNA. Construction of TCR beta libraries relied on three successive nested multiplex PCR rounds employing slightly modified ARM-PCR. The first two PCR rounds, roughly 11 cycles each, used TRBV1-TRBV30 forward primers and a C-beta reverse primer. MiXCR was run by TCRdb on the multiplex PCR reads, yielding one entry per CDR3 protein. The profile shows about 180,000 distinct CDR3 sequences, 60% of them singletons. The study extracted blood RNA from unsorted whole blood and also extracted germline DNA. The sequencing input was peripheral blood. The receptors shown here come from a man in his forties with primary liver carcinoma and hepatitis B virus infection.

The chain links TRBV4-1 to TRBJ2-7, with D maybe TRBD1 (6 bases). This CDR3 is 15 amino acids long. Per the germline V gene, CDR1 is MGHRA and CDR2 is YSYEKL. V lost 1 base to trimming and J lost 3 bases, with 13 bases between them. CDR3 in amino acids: CASSQGTRDNYEQYF. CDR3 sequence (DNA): TGCGCCAGCAGCCAAGGCACCCGGGACAACTACGAGCAGTACTTC.

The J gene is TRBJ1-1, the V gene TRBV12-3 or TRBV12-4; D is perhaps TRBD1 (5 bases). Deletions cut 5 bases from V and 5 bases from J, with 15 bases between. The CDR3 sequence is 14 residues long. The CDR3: CASSIGTGGTEAFF. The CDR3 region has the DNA TGTGCCAGCAGTATCGGGACCGGGGGGACTGAAGCTTTCTTT.

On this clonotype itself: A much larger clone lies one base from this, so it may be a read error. CDR3 nucleotides: TGTGCCACCTTGGACATGGGGAGCTACAATGAGCAGTTCTTC. As protein: CATLDMGSYNEQFF. The chain uses TRBV10-3 and TRBJ2-1; D is perhaps TRBD1 or TRBD2 (5 bases each). The CDR3 extends over 14 amino acids. Germline values: CDR1 ENHRY, CDR2 SYGVKD. Trimming pared 10 bases from V and 3 bases from J, leaving 16 bases between.

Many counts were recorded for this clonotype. CDR3 amino acids: CSVEGPTRSTDTQYF. CDR3 DNA sequence: TGCAGCGTTGAAGGGCCAACCCGAAGCACAGATACGCAGTATTTT. J is TRBJ2-3 and V is TRBV29-1; no definite D call. There are 15 residues in the CDR3. The germline gives CDR1 SQVTM, CDR2 ANQGSEA. V was trimmed by 1 base and J by 0 bases, leaving 11 bases between them.

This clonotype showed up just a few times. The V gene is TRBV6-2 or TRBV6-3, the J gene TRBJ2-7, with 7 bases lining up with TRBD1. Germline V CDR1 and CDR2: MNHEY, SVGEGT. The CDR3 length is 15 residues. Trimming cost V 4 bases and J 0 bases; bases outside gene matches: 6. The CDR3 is CASSSPDRLSYEQYF. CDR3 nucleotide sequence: TGTGCCAGCAGTTCCCCGGACAGGCTCTCCTACGAGCAGTACTTC.

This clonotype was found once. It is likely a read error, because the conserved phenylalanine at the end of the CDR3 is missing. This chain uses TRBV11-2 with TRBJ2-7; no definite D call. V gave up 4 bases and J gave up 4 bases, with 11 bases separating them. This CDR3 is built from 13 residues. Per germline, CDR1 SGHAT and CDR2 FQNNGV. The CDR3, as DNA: TGTGCCAGCAGCTACCACGAAGCTTACGAGCAGTACTTA. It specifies CASSYHEAYEQYL.

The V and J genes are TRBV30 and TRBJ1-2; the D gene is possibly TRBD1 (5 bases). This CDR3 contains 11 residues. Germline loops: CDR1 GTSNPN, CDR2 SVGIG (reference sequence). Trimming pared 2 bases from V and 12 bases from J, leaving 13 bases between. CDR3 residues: CAWSTQQVNTF. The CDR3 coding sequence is TGTGCCTGGAGTACTCAACAGGTGAACACCTTC.

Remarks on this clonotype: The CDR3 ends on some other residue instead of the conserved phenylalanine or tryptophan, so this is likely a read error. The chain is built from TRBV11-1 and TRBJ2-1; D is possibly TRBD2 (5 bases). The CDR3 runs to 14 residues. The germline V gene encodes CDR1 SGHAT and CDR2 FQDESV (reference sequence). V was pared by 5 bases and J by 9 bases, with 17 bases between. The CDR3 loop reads CASSRLVGEVEQFL. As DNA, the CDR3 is TGTGCCAGCAGCCGATTAGTGGGAGAGGTTGAGCAGTTCTTA.

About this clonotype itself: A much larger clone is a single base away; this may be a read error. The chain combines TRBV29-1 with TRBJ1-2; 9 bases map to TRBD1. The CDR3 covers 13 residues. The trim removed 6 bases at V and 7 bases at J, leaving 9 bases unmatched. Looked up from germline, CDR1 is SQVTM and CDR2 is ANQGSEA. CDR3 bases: TGCAGCGTCGGACAGGGGAAGGACTGTGGCTACACCTTC. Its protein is CSVGQGKDCGYTF.